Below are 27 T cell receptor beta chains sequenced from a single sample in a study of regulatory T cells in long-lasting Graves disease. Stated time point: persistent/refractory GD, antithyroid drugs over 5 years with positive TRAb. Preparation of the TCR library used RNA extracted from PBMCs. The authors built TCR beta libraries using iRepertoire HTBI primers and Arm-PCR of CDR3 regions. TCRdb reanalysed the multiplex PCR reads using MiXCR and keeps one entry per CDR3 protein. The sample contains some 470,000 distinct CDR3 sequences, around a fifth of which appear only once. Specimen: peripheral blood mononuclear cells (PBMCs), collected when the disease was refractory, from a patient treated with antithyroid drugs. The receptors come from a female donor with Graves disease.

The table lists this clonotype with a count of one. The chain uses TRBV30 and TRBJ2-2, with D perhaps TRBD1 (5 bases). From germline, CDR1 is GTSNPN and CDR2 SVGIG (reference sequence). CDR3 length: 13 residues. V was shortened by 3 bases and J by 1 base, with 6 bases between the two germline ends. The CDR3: CAWSGQNTGELFF. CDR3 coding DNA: TGTGCCTGGAGCGGACAGAACACCGGGGAGCTGTTTTTT.

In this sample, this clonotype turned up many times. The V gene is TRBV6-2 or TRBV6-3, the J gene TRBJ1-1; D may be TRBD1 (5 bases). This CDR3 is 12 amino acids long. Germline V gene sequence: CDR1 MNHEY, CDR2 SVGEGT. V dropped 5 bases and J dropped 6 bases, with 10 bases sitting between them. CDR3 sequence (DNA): TGTGCCAGCAGTCGGGGGACTCCTGAAGCTTTCTTT. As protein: CASSRGTPEAFF.

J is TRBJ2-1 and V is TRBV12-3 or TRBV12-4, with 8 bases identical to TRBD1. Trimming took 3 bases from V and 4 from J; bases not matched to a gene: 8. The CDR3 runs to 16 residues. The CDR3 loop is CASSFGRGQMYNEQFF. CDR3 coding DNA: TGTGCCAGCAGTTTTGGCAGGGGGCAAATGTACAATGAGCAGTTCTTC.

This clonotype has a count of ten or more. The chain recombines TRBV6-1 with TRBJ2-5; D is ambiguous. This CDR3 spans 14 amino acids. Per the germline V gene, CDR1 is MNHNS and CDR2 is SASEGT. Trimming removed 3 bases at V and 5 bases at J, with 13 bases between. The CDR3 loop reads CASSDVGYLETQYF. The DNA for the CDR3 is TGTGCCAGCAGTGACGTCGGGTACTTGGAGACCCAGTACTTC.

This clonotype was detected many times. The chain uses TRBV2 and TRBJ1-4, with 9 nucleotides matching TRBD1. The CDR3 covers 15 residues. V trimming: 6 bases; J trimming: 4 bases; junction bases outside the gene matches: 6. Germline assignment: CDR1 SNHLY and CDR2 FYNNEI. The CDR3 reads CASRGTGGNNEKLFF. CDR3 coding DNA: TGTGCCAGCAGGGGAACAGGGGGCAATAATGAAAAACTGTTTTTT.

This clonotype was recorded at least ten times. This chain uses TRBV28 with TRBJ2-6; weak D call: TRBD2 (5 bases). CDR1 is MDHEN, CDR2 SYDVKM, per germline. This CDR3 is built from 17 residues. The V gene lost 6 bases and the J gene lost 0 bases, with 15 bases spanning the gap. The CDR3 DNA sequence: TGTGCCAGCAGCCCCCTCTTCGGGGACTCTGGGGCCAACGTCCTGACTTTC. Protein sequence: CASSPLFGDSGANVLTF.

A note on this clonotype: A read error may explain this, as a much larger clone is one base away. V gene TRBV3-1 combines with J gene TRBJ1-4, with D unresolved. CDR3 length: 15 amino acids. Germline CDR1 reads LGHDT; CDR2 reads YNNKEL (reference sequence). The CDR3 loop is CAGSRRVTGNEKLFF. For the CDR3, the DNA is TGTGCCGGCAGCCGGAGAGTGACTGGAAATGAAAAACTGTTTTTT. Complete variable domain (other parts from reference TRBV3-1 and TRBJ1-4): DTAVSQTPKYLVTQMGNDKSIKCEQNLGHDTMYWYKQDSKKFLKIMFSYNNKELIINETVPNRFSPKSPDKAHLNLHINSLELGDSAVYFCAGSRRVTGNEKLFFGSGTQLSVL.

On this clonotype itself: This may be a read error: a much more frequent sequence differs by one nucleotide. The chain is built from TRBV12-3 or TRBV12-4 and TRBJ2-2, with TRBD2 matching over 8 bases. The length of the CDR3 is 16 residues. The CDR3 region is CASSLRGGRDTGELLF. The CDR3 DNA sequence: TGTGCCAGCAGTTTACGGGGGGGCCGGGACACCGGGGAGCTGCTTTTT.

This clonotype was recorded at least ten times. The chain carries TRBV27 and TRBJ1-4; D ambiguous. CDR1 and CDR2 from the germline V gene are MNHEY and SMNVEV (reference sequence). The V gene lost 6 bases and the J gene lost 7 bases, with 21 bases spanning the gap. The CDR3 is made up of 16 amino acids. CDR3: CASSPGPSWEGEKLFF. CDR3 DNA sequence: TGTGCCAGCAGCCCGGGTCCTAGTTGGGAGGGTGAAAAACTGTTTTTT. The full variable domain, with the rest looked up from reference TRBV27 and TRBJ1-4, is EAQVTQNPRYLITVTGKKLTVTCSQNMNHEYMSWYRQDPGLGLRQIYYSMNVEVTDKGDVPEGYKVSRKEKRNFPLILESPSPNQTSLYFCASSPGPSWEGEKLFFGSGTQLSVL.

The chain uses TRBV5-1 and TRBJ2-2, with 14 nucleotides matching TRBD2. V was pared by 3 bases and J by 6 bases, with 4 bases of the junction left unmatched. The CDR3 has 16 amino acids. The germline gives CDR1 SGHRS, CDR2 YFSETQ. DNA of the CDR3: TGCGCCAGCAGCTCCGGGACTAGCGGGAGAGCCGGGGAGCTGTTTTTT. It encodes CASSSGTSGRAGELFF.

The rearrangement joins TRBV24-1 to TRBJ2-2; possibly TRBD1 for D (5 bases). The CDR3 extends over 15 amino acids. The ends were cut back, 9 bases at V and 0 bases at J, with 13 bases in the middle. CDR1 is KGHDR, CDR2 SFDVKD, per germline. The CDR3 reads CATARAGPNTGELFF. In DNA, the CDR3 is TGTGCCACCGCCCGGGCAGGGCCGAACACCGGGGAGCTGTTTTTT.

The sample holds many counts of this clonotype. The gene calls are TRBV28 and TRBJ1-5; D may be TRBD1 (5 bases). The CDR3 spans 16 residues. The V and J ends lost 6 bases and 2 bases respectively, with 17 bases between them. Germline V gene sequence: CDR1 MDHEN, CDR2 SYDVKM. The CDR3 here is CASSKLSRGGNQPQHF. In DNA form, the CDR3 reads TGTGCCAGCAGCAAACTCTCAAGGGGAGGCAATCAGCCCCAGCATTTT.

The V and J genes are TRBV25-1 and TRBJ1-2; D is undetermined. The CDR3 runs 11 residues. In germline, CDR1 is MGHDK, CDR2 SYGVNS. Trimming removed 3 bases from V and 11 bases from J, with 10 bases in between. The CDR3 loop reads CASSDGVGYTF. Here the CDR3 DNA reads TGTGCCAGCAGTGATGGGGTTGGGTACACCTTC.

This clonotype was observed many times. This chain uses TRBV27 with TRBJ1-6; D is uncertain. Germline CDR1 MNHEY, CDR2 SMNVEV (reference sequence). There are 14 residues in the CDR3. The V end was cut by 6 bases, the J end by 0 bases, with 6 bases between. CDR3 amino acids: CASSQSSYNSPLHF. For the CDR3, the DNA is TGTGCCAGCAGCCAGAGCTCCTATAATTCACCCCTCCACTTT.

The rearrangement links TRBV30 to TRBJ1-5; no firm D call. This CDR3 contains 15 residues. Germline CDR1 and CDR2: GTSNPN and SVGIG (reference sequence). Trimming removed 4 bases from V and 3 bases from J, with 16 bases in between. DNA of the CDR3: TGTGCCTGGACCCCGGGCAGCGGACTCAATCAGCCCCAGCATTTT. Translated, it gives CAWTPGSGLNQPQHF.

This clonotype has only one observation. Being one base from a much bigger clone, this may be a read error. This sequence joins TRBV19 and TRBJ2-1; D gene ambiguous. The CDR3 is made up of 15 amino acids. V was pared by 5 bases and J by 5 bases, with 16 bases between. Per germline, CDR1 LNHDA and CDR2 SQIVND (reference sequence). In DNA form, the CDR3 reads TGTGCCAGTAGTTTGGGCCCGTTAGTGCACAATGAGCAGTTCTTC. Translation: CASSLGPLVHNEQFF.

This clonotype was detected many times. In DNA form, the CDR3 reads TGTGCCAGCAGTTATACAGGGAAGACGAACACTGAAGCTTTCTTT. This sequence encodes CASSYTGKTNTEAFF. The chain links TRBV28 to TRBJ1-1, with D perhaps TRBD1 (6 bases). CDR1 and CDR2 (germline): MDHEN, SYDVKM. The CDR3 sequence is 15 residues long. The V end was cut by 4 bases, the J end by 1 base, with 13 bases between.

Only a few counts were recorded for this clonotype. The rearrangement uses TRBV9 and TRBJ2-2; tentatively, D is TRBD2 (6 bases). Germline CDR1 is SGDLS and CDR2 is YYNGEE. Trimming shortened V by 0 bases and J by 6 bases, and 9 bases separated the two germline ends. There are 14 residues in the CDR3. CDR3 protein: CASSVESGAGELFF. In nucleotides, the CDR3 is TGTGCCAGCAGCGTAGAATCGGGGGCCGGGGAGCTGTTTTTT.

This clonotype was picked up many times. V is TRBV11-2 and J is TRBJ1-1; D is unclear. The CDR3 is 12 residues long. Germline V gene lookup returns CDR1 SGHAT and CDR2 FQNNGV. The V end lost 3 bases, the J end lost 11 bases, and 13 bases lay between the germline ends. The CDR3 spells CASSLALGGAFF. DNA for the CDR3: TGTGCCAGCAGCTTGGCTTTGGGTGGCGCTTTCTTT.

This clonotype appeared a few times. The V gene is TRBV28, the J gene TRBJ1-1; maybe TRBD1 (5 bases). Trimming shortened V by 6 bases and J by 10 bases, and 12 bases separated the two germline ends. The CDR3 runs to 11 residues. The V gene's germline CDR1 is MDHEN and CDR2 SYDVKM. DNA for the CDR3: TGTGCCAGCAGCCAGGGACTTCGAGCTTTCTTT. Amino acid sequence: CASSQGLRAFF.

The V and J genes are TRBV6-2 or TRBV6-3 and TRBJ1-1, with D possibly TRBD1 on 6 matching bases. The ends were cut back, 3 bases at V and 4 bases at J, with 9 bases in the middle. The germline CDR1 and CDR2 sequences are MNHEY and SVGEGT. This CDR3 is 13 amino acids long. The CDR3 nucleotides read TGTGCCAGCAGTTATAAGGGGGGCACTGAAGCTTTCTTT. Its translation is CASSYKGGTEAFF.

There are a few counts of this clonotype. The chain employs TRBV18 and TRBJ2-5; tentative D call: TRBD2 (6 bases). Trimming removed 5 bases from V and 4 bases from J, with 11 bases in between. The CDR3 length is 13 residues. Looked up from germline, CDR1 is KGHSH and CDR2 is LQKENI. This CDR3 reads CASSSMEGETQYF. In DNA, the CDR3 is TGTGCCAGCTCAAGCATGGAGGGAGAGACCCAGTACTTC.

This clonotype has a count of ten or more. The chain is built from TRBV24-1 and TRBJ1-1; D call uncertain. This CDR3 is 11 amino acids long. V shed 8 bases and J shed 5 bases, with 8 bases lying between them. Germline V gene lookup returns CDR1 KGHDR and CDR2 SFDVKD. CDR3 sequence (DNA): TGTGCCACCACTTATGGGACTGAAGCTTTCTTT. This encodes CATTYGTEAFF.

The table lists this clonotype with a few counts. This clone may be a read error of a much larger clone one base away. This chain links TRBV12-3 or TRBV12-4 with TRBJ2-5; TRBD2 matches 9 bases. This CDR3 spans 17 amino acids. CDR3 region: CASSLGPRLAGSYEQHF. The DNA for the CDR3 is TGTGCCAGCAGTTTGGGGCCTAGGCTAGCGGGGTCCTACGAGCAGCACTTC.

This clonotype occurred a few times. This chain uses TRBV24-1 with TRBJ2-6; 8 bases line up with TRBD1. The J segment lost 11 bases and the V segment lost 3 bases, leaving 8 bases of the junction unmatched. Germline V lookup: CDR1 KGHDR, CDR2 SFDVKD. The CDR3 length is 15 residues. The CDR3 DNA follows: TGTGCCACCAGTGATAGTTCCTCGACAGGGGACGTCCTGACTTTC. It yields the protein CATSDSSSTGDVLTF.

The CDR3 coding sequence is TGTGCCTGGAGTGTACGTCCTATCTTCTATGGCTACACCTTC. Amino acids: CAWSVRPIFYGYTF. J is TRBJ1-2 and V is TRBV30; D ambiguous. The CDR3 loop spans 14 amino acids. The germline CDR1 and CDR2 sequences are GTSNPN and SVGIG (reference sequence). V was clipped by 0 bases and J by 4 bases, with 12 bases between them.

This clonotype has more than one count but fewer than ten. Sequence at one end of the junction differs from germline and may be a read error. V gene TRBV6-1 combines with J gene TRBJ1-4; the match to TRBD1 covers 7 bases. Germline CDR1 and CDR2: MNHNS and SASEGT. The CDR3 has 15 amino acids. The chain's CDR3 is CASSGGTATNKKLFF. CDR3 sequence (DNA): TGTGCCAGCAGTGGGGGGACAGCAACTAATAAAAAACTGTTTTTT.